A selection of T cell receptor beta chains follows, all from one sample in a study of immune cell composition in non-small cell lung cancer. The data were produced by immunoSEQ multiplex PCR, yet TCRdb's version contains in-frame clones alone and is incomplete. In the table there are roughly 14,000 clones, about 85% of which are singletons. Sequenced input: lung tumor tissue. The receptors were gathered from a human donor with non-small cell lung cancer. CDR3s include the opening cysteine and the closing phenylalanine or tryptophan. Each record gives: clone size, J gene, D gene, V gene, CDR3 DNA, CDR3 protein. D genes are given only for firm matches. Clone size is shown for a subset of rows, as once, few, many or a class of expanded clone.

.,TRBJ2-1,TRBD2,TRBV6-6,TGTGCCAGCAGTTACTCTCCACAACGTGGCGGGAGTGAGCAGTTCTTC,CASSYSPQRGGSEQFF
.,TRBJ2-7,.,TRBV18,TGTGCCAGCTCACCAGATCTCTCCTACGAGCAGTACTTC,CASSPDLSYEQYF
few,TRBJ1-2,.,TRBV14,TGTGCCAGCAGTGCTACAGGGATCTATGGCTACACCTTC,CASSATGIYGYTF
.,TRBJ1-5,TRBD1,TRBV19,TGTGCCAGTACTCGTGGAGGACAGGGGGCACATCAGCCCCAGCATTTT,CASTRGGQGAHQPQHF
.,TRBJ2-2,TRBD2,TRBV7-9,TGTGCCAGCAGCGAACCGGGGGGCGGGGAGCTGTTTTTT,CASSEPGGGELFF
.,TRBJ2-1,TRBD2,TRBV28,TGTGCCAGCAGTTCCACCAGCGGGAGGAGGGTTAATGAGCAGTTCTTC,CASSSTSGRRVNEQFF
.,TRBJ2-5,TRBD2,TRBV11-3,TGTGCCAGCAGCTGGGGGGGTAGCGGGCAGTACTTC,CASSWGGSGQYF
.,TRBJ2-3,.,TRBV5-1,TGCGCCAGCAGCTTGCGAGGAGTCGGAGATACGCAGTATTTT,CASSLRGVGDTQYF
.,TRBJ1-2,.,TRBV4-3,TGCGCCAGCAGCCACCCCTTGAACAGCTATGGCTACACCTTC,CASSHPLNSYGYTF
.,TRBJ2-3,TRBD1,TRBV2,TGTGCCAGCAGAACCGGGACAGGGGGCGAAGATACGCAGTATTTT,CASRTGTGGEDTQYF
.,TRBJ2-3,.,TRBV11-2,TGTGCCAGCAGCCCCACTGGGGTGGCTAGCAGCACAGATACGCAGTATTTT,CASSPTGVASSTDTQYF
.,TRBJ2-2,.,TRBV10-3,TGTGCCATCAAGTTAAGGGCGGACACCGGGGAGCTGTTTTTT,CAIKLRADTGELFF
.,TRBJ2-1,.,TRBV18,TGTGCCAGCTCCCTCGCCCCTAGGGATGAGCAGTTCTTC,CASSLAPRDEQFF
.,TRBJ2-3,.,TRBV18,TGTGCCAGCTCACCAATGCGCTACGACACAGATACGCAGTATTTT,CASSPMRYDTDTQYF
.,TRBJ2-1,TRBD2,TRBV7-2,TGTGCCAGCAGCTTAGCGGCCAGCGGGAGAGCCCATGAGCAGTTCTTC,CASSLAASGRAHEQFF
few,TRBJ2-2,TRBD1,TRBV27,TGTGCCAGCAGTAAACAGGGGACAACTACCGGGGAGCTGTTTTTT,CASSKQGTTTGELFF
.,TRBJ2-5,TRBD2,TRBV4-3,TGCGCCAGCAGCCATGGAGCTAGCGGCAGCCTAGAGACCCAGTACTTC,CASSHGASGSLETQYF
.,TRBJ1-6,TRBD1,TRBV11-3,TGTGCCAGCAGCCCCCGGGACAGTAATTCACCCCTCCACTTT,CASSPRDSNSPLHF
once,TRBJ2-2,.,TRBV27,TGTGCCAGCAGAGGTAGTCCCGGGGAGCTGTTTTTT,CASRGSPGELFF
.,TRBJ2-5,.,TRBV7-2,TGTGCCAGCAGCTTAGTCTACCAGGGCGGCCAAGAGACCCAGTACTTC,CASSLVYQGGQETQYF
.,TRBJ2-3,.,TRBV15,TGTGCCACCAGCAGATCGGGGCAGCTTGCAGATACGCAGTATTTT,CATSRSGQLADTQYF
.,TRBJ2-2,.,TRBV11-3,TGTGCCAGCAGCTTTGGCTCCGCGAACACCGGGGAGCTGTTTTTT,CASSFGSANTGELFF
.,TRBJ2-7,TRBD1,TRBV5-6,TGTGCCAGCAGCTGGACAGGGCCTTCCTACGAGCAGTACTTC,CASSWTGPSYEQYF
.,TRBJ1-5,.,TRBV6-1,TGTGCCAGCAGTGAAAGGGTCAGGGAGGGTAGCAATCAGCCCCAGCATTTT,CASSERVREGSNQPQHF
.,TRBJ2-5,.,TRBV28,TGTGCCAGCAGTAGCCCCATAGGGTCCGGACAGCAACGGGAGACCCAGTACTTC,CASSSPIGSGQQRETQYF
few,TRBJ1-2,TRBD1,TRBV9,TGTGCCAGCAGCGCAGGGGGCCCGGTTGGCTACACCTTC,CASSAGGPVGYTF
.,TRBJ2-3,TRBD2,TRBV14,TGTGCCAGCAGCCAAGAGCTAGCGGGAGCAGATACGCAGTATTTT,CASSQELAGADTQYF
few,TRBJ2-5,TRBD2,TRBV11-2,TGTGCCAGCAGCTTACCTAGTACTAGCGGTACGCTGGGGGGGACCCAGTACTTC,CASSLPSTSGTLGGTQYF
.,TRBJ1-4,.,TRBV5-1,TGCGCCAGCAGCTGGACAACTAATGAAAAACTGTTTTTT,CASSWTTNEKLFF
.,TRBJ1-2,TRBD1,TRBV5-1,TGCGCCAGCAGCTGGAGGGACAGGGGTAGGGATGGCTACACCTTC,CASSWRDRGRDGYTF
.,TRBJ1-4,.,TRBV15,TGTGCCACCAAAACGGGACTCAAAACAACTAATGAAAAACTGTTTTTT,CATKTGLKTTNEKLFF
.,TRBJ1-5,TRBD1,TRBV6-1,TGTGCCAGCAGTAACCAGGGGGAACCCCAGCATTTT,CASSNQGEPQHF
.,TRBJ2-7,.,TRBV21-1,TGTGCCAGCAGCAAAGGGGGTAGCGGGAACTCCTACGAGCAGTACTTC,CASSKGGSGNSYEQYF
.,TRBJ2-1,.,TRBV6-1,TGTGCCAGCAGTGAAGTCGGGAGCAGTATCAATGAGCAGTTCTTC,CASSEVGSSINEQFF
.,TRBJ2-3,TRBD2,TRBV7-6,TGTGCCAGCAGCCGGGGGGTGGGCGGGCCTAGCACAGATACGCAGTATTTT,CASSRGVGGPSTDTQYF
.,TRBJ2-1,.,TRBV19,TGTGCCAGTAGTCCCAGCGGAGGACAATACAATGAGCAGTTCTTC,CASSPSGGQYNEQFF
.,TRBJ2-7,TRBD2,TRBV19,TGTGCCAGTAGTGGGGCACCGGGACTAGGCGGCGAGCAGTACTTC,CASSGAPGLGGEQYF
.,TRBJ2-7,.,TRBV13,TGTGCCAGCAGCCCAGGACTCCTCTCCTACGAGCAGTACTTC,CASSPGLLSYEQYF
.,TRBJ2-5,.,TRBV4-2,TGTGCCAGCAGCACGACGCAGCGGCAAGAGACCCAGTACTTC,CASSTTQRQETQYF
.,TRBJ2-4,.,TRBV4-1,TGCGCCAGCAGCCAAGGGAGTTCAGGAGGGAGGATAACCAAAAACATTCAGTACTTC,CASSQGSSGGRITKNIQYF